The T cell receptor beta chain described here comes from a study of T cells in Graves' hyperthyroidism and ophthalmopathy. Broader study findings: Most expanded thyroid clonotypes above 0.001 recurred in blood.

Authors of the study amplified TCR beta CDR3 regions from RNA transcripts. With the HTBI primer set, the TCR CDR3 went through a first round of RT-PCR. TCRdb reprocessed the multiplex PCR reads via MiXCR and lists one record per CDR3 protein. Of over 350,000 distinct CDR3 sequences in the sample, roughly 18% were seen once. V dropped 0 bases and J dropped 4; count of bases not matched to a gene: 2. CDR1 is LNHNV, CDR2 YYDKDF, per germline (reference sequence). CDR3 size: 14 residues. This clonotype was observed a few times. The antigen is undetermined. V and J are TRBV15 and TRBJ2-5; 7 bases fit TRBD1. The sequence derives from a young man with Graves' ophthalmopathy. Specimen: blood. The CDR3 sequence is CATSREQGRETQYF. Written as DNA, the CDR3 is TGTGCCACCAGCAGAGAACAGGGGAGAGAGACCCAGTACTTC. Full variable domain (missing parts from reference TRBV15 and TRBJ2-5): DAMVIQNPRYQVTQFGKPVTLSCSQTLNHNVMYWYQQKSSQAPKLLFHYYDKDFNNEADTPDNFQSRRPNTSFCFLDIRSPGLGDTAMYLCATSREQGRETQYFGPGTRLLVL.